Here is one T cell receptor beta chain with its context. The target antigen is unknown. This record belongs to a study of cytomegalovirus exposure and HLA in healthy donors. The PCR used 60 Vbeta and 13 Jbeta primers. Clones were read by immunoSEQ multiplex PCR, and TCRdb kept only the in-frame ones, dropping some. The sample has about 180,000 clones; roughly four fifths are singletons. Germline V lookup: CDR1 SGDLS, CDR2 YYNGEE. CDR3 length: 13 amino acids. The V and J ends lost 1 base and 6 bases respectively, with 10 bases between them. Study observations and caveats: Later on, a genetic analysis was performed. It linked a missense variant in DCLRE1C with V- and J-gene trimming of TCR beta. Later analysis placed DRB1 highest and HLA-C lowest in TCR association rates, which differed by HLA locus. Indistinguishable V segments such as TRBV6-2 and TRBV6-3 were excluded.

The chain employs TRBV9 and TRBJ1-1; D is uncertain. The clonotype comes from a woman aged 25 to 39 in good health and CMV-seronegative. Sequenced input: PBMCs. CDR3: CASSVTGSPEAFF. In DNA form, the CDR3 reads TGTGCCAGCAGCGTAACGGGGAGCCCTGAAGCTTTCTTT.